Listed here are 28 T cell receptor beta chains from one sample, sequenced in a study of cytotoxic CD8 clonotypes in ibrutinib-treated CLL. Sequenced by immunoSEQ multiplex PCR; TCRdb stores in-frame clones only, minus some. The data contain 140,000 to 150,000 clones, approximately 80% of them seen just once; the ten biggest clones take up about 5%. The sample consisted of PBMCs, taken after 24 months of ibrutinib treatment. These receptors originate from a human donor with chronic lymphocytic leukemia.

The chain recombines TRBV7-6 with TRBJ2-1; TRBD1 is a possible D gene (6 bases). The length of the CDR3 is 12 residues. V lost 2 bases to trimming and J lost 15 bases, with 14 bases between them. Per germline, CDR1 SGHVS and CDR2 FNYEAQ. Here the CDR3 reads CASSLTWTEWFF. The CDR3 region has the DNA TGTGCCAGCAGCTTAACCTGGACAGAGTGGTTCTTC.

The rearrangement joins TRBV11-2 to TRBJ1-5, with 9 bases fitting TRBD1. Germline CDR1 is SGHAT and CDR2 is FQNNGV. The V segment lost 6 bases and the J segment 3 bases; nucleotides outside the gene matches: 3. The CDR3 is made up of 14 amino acids. In DNA form, the CDR3 reads TGTGCCAGCAGGCGGGACAGGGTCAATCAGCCCCAGCATTTT. This gives the protein CASRRDRVNQPQHF.

The V call is TRBV10-1, the J call TRBJ1-4, with D unclear. In germline, CDR1 is WNHNN, CDR2 SYGVQD (reference sequence). CDR3 size: 15 residues. Trimming pared 10 bases from V and 1 base from J, leaving 16 bases between. The CDR3 is CATDRRRQTNEKLFF. The CDR3 DNA reads TGCGCCACCGACCGACGGCGGCAAACTAATGAAAAACTGTTTTTT.

The chain recombines TRBV11-2 with TRBJ2-3; TRBD2 agrees at 12 bases. V gave up 5 bases and J gave up 4 bases; unmatched junction bases: 7. There are 16 residues in the CDR3. Germline lookup yields CDR1 SGHAT and CDR2 FQNNGV. CDR3 protein: CASSQGSSGRADTQYF. CDR3 bases: TGTGCCAGCAGCCAGGGGTCTAGCGGGAGGGCAGATACGCAGTATTTT.

This sequence joins TRBV2 and TRBJ1-4; D gene unclear. CDR3 length: 11 amino acids. Germline assignment: CDR1 SNHLY and CDR2 FYNNEI. V lost 6 bases and J lost 8, with 7 bases in between. CDR3 coding DNA: TGTGCCAGCAGGCTAACAGAAAAACTGTTTTTT. Protein product: CASRLTEKLFF.

This sequence joins TRBV18 and TRBJ1-3, with a possible D match to TRBD1 (5 bases). Trimming removed 3 bases from V and 0 bases from J, with 15 bases in between. Germline-derived CDR1 and CDR2 are KGHSH and LQKENI. The CDR3 spans 17 residues. The CDR3 protein is CASSPPWGLDSGNTIYF. Written as DNA, the CDR3 is TGTGCCAGCTCACCCCCTTGGGGCCTGGACTCTGGAAACACCATATATTTT.

V and J are TRBV2 and TRBJ1-2; D remains unclear. CDR1 is SNHLY and CDR2 is FYNNEI in the germline V gene. Trimming took 2 bases from V and 7 from J, leaving 17 bases between them. The CDR3 length is 15 residues. In nucleotides, the CDR3 is TGTGCCAGCAGTGAACTTGGAGGTAGGGTTGGTGGCTACACCTTC. Translating gives CASSELGGRVGGYTF.

J is TRBJ2-7 and V is TRBV21-1. TRBV21-1 is given as a pseudogene. The CDR3 runs to 17 residues. CDR3: CASSKLKNRDGLYEQYF. DNA of the CDR3: TGTGCCAGCAGCAAACTCAAAAACCGGGACGGGCTCTACGAGCAGTACTTC.

The chain is built from TRBV7-8 and TRBJ2-3; unclear D gene. This CDR3 contains 14 residues. Trimming removed 1 base from V and 3 bases from J, with 8 bases in between. Looked up from germline, CDR1 is SGHVS and CDR2 is FQNEAQ. CDR3 bases: TGTGCCAGCAGCTTAGTTTTGGGGACAGATACGCAGTATTTT. Residues: CASSLVLGTDTQYF.

The V gene is TRBV5-1, the J gene TRBJ1-1, with TRBD1 as a possible D gene (6 bases). Germline loops: CDR1 SGHRS, CDR2 YFSETQ. Trimming cost V 0 bases and J 2 bases, with 17 bases left between them. The CDR3 runs to 17 residues. The CDR3 DNA sequence: TGCGCCAGCAGCTTGGGGGCAGGGGAGGGCCAAAACACTGAAGCTTTCTTT. Protein product: CASSLGAGEGQNTEAFF.

The chain joins TRBV28 to TRBJ2-3; D ambiguous. V was clipped by 5 bases and J by 4 bases, with 13 bases between them. Per germline, CDR1 MDHEN and CDR2 SYDVKM. The CDR3 runs 14 residues. CDR3 amino acids: CASSPPWVADTQYF. The CDR3 DNA sequence: TGTGCCAGCAGTCCCCCGTGGGTGGCAGATACGCAGTATTTT. Combining the CDR3 with reference TRBV28 and TRBJ2-3 gives the whole variable domain DVKVTQSSRYLVKRTGEKVFLECVQDMDHENMFWYRQDPGLGLRLIYFSYDVKMKEKGDIPEGYSVSREKKERFSLILESASTNQTSMYLCASSPPWVADTQYFGPGTRLTVL.

The chain links TRBV7-9 to TRBJ2-1; 9 nucleotides line up with TRBD1. The germline V gene encodes CDR1 SEHNR and CDR2 FQNEAQ (reference sequence). The trim removed 0 bases at V and 5 bases at J, leaving 8 bases unmatched. This CDR3 has 17 residues. CDR3 loop: CASSLARGTGTHNEQFF. The CDR3 DNA reads as TGTGCCAGCAGCTTAGCTAGGGGGACAGGGACCCACAATGAGCAGTTCTTC.

The CDR3 region has the DNA TGTGCCTGGGGCGGGGGGGCCCCCCAAGAGACCCAGTACTTC. This codes for CAWGGGAPQETQYF. The rearrangement uses TRBV30 and TRBJ2-5; the match to TRBD2 covers 9 bases. CDR1 is GTSNPN and CDR2 is SVGIG in the germline V gene (reference sequence). Trimming at V came to 5 bases and at J to 1 base, leaving 5 bases not matched to a gene. The CDR3 covers 14 residues.

The V gene is TRBV4-3, the J gene TRBJ1-2, with D uncertain. Germline V gene sequence: CDR1 LGHNA, CDR2 YSLEER. The CDR3 extends over 14 amino acids. V gave up 0 bases and J gave up 4 bases, with 9 bases separating them. This CDR3 is CASSQEPDVYGYTF. DNA for the CDR3: TGCGCCAGCAGCCAAGAGCCGGACGTCTATGGCTACACCTTC.

The V call is TRBV11-2, the J call TRBJ2-1, with D uncertain. V was pared by 5 bases and J by 0 bases, with 11 bases between. This CDR3 is built from 15 residues. Germline V lookup: CDR1 SGHAT, CDR2 FQNNGV. The CDR3 reads CASSTRHSSYNEQFF. CDR3 in DNA: TGTGCCAGCAGCACCCGACACAGCTCCTACAATGAGCAGTTCTTC.

The chain employs TRBV7-8 and TRBJ1-5; D is possibly TRBD1 (5 bases). Per germline, CDR1 SGHVS and CDR2 FQNEAQ. V was trimmed by 6 bases and J by 2 bases, leaving 20 bases between them. The CDR3 covers 17 residues. The CDR3, as DNA: TGTGCCAGCAGACAGGACGGTGCGTTTGGGCGCAATCAGCCCCAGCATTTT. It specifies CASRQDGAFGRNQPQHF.

The chain has TRBV10-3 and TRBJ2-7; the match to TRBD2 covers 10 bases. The V gene end was trimmed by 4 bases and the J gene end by 7 bases; junction bases not matched to a gene: 4. Looked up from germline, CDR1 is ENHRY and CDR2 is SYGVKD. The CDR3 length is 13 residues. CDR3 protein: CAISGVLAGEQYF. DNA for the CDR3: TGTGCCATCAGTGGGGTACTAGCGGGGGAGCAGTACTTC.

The CDR3 DNA follows: TGTGCCAGCAGCTTAGGTGGGACAGGGGGCGGAAAACTGTTTTTT. Protein product: CASSLGGTGGGKLFF. The chain uses TRBV7-8 and TRBJ1-4; 12 bases align to TRBD1. The CDR3 totals 15 residues. Germline V gene lookup returns CDR1 SGHVS and CDR2 FQNEAQ. V lost 1 base and J lost 10; bases outside the gene matches: 4. Using reference TRBV7-8 and TRBJ1-4 for the parts outside the CDR3, the full variable domain is GAGVSQSPRYKVAKRGQDVALRCDPISGHVSLFWYQQALGQGPEFLTYFQNEAQLDKSGLPSDRFFAERPEGSVSTLKIQRTQQEDSAVYLCASSLGGTGGGKLFFGSGTQLSVL.

V gene TRBV28 combines with J gene TRBJ1-1; D is unclear. CDR3 length equals 15 residues. Germline V lookup: CDR1 MDHEN, CDR2 SYDVKM. The germline V and J ends were trimmed by 6 bases and 0 bases, with 14 bases remaining between them. The CDR3 DNA is TGTGCCAGCAGCCCGGCGGACGCGGTGAACACTGAAGCTTTCTTT. Amino acids: CASSPADAVNTEAFF. The whole variable domain, filled in from reference TRBV28 and TRBJ1-1, reads DVKVTQSSRYLVKRTGEKVFLECVQDMDHENMFWYRQDPGLGLRLIYFSYDVKMKEKGDIPEGYSVSREKKERFSLILESASTNQTSMYLCASSPADAVNTEAFFGQGTRLTVV.

The rearrangement uses TRBV4-2 and TRBJ2-3; D uncertain. Looked up from germline, CDR1 is LGHNA and CDR2 is YNFKEQ. Trimming removed 4 bases at V and 5 bases at J, with 4 bases between. The CDR3 runs 11 residues. CDR3 loop: CASSLGDTQYF. CDR3 sequence (DNA): TGTGCCAGCAGCCTAGGAGATACGCAGTATTTT.

On this clone itself: The DNA is omitted, as the CDR3 cannot be located on it reliably, and the CDR3 follows TCRdb's listing. V and J are TRBV6-5 and TRBJ1-4. The CDR3 comprises 15 residues, both ends counted. Germline CDR1 reads MNHEY; CDR2 reads SVGAGI. CDR3 in amino acids: CASSSGQAVNEKLFF.

The chain carries TRBV7-9 and TRBJ1-2, with D unclear. CDR1 and CDR2 from the germline V gene are SEHNR and FQNEAQ (reference sequence). CDR3 length equals 15 residues. V dropped 3 bases and J dropped 1 base, with 12 bases sitting between them. The CDR3 coding sequence is TGTGCCAGCAGCTTTACTAACCAGGTTAACTATGGCTACACCTTC. Protein: CASSFTNQVNYGYTF.

The chain employs TRBV6-5 and TRBJ2-6; D uncertain. The V gene lost 5 bases and the J gene lost 5 bases, with 10 bases spanning the gap. The CDR3 runs to 14 residues. Germline V gene sequence: CDR1 MNHEY, CDR2 SVGAGI. CDR3 sequence: CASSPQVWANVLTF. CDR3 in DNA: TGTGCCAGCAGTCCCCAGGTGTGGGCCAACGTCCTGACTTTC.

This clone was recorded only once. J is TRBJ2-5 and V is TRBV7-2; TRBD2 is a possible D gene (6 bases). V was trimmed by 1 base and J by 3 bases, leaving 15 bases between them. Per germline, CDR1 SGHTA and CDR2 FQGNSA. This CDR3 is built from 16 residues. The CDR3 loop reads CASSLVGGGLKETQYF. The CDR3 DNA reads TGTGCCAGCAGCTTAGTGGGGGGAGGACTCAAAGAGACCCAGTACTTC.

This clone was seen a handful of times. V is TRBV18 and J is TRBJ1-2; no firm D call. V was clipped by 3 bases and J by 4 bases, with 12 bases between them. From germline, CDR1 is KGHSH and CDR2 LQKENI. CDR3 length: 14 amino acids. CDR3 sequence reads: CASSPYGVAYGYTF. The CDR3 DNA follows: TGTGCCAGCTCACCCTACGGGGTGGCCTATGGCTACACCTTC.

Only a few counts were recorded for this clone. CDR3 DNA: TGTGCCAGCAGTTTAGGACTAGCGGGAGACAATGAGCAGTTCTTC. Its translation: CASSLGLAGDNEQFF. J is TRBJ2-1 and V is TRBV28; the match to TRBD2 covers 13 bases. Unmatched junction bases numbered 0, after V lost 2 bases and J lost 5 bases. The CDR3 has 15 amino acids. Germline V lookup: CDR1 MDHEN, CDR2 SYDVKM.

The chain recombines TRBV30 with TRBJ2-7; maybe TRBD1 (5 bases). The CDR3 loop spans 12 amino acids. Per the germline V gene, CDR1 is GTSNPN and CDR2 is SVGIG (reference sequence). The germline V and J ends were trimmed by 7 bases and 6 bases, with 16 bases remaining between them. The CDR3 bases are TGTGCCTCCATTCCAGGGTGGGGCGAGCAGTACTTC. Its protein is CASIPGWGEQYF.

The chain joins TRBV28 to TRBJ1-4; D call uncertain. Trimming took off 5 bases at V and 6 bases at J, with 1 base between the two ends. CDR3 length: 10 amino acids. Germline V gene lookup returns CDR1 MDHEN and CDR2 SYDVKM. The CDR3 is CASSDEKLFF. As DNA, the CDR3 is TGTGCCAGCAGTGATGAAAAACTGTTTTTT.